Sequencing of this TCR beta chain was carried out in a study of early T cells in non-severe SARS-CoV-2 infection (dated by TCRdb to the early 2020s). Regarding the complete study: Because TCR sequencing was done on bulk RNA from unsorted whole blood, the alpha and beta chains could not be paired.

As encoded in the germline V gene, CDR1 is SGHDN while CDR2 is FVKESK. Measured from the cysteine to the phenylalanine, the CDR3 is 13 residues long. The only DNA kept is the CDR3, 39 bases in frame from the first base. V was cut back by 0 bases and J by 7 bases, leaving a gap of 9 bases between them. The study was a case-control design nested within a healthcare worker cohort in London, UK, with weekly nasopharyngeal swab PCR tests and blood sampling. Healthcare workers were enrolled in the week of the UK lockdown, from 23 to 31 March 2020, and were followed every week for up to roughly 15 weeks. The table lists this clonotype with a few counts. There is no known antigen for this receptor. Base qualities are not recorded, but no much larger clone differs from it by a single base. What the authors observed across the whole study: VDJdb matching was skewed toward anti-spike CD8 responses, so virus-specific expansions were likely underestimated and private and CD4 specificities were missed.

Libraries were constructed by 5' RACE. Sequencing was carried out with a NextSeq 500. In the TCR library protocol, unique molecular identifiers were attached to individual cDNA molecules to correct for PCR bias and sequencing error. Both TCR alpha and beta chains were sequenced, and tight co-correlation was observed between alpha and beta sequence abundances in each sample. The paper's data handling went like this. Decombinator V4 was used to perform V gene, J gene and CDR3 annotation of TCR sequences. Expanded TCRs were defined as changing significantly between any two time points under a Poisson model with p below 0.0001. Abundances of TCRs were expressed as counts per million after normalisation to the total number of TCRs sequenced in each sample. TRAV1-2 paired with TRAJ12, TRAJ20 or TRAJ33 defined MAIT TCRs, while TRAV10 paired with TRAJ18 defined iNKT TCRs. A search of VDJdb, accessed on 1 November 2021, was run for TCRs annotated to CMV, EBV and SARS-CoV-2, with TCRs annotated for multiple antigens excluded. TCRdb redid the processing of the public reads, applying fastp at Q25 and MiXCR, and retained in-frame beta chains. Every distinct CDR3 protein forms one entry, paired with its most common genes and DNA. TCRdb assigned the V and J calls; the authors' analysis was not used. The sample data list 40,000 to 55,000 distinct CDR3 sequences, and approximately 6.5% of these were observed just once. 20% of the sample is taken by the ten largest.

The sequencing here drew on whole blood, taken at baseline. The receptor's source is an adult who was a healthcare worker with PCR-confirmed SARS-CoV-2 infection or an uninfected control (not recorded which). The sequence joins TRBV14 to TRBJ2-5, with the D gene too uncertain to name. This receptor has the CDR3 CASSQDLSRTQYF. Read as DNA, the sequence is TGTGCCAGCAGCCAAGATCTGAGTCGGACCCAGTACTTC.